This TCR beta chain originates from a study of blood T cell repertoires in COVID-19 (dated by TCRdb to between 2020 and 2021). Concerning the study at large: The collaborator samples originated in the United States, Italy and Spain and spanned the acute and convalescent phases of COVID-19. The prospective study material was composed of cDNA or gDNA derived from T cells, B-cell-depleted T cells, or PBMCs. Subjects who had been exposed to COVID-19, were actively infected with it, or had recovered from it provided the deeply sampled blood TCRbeta repertoires that made up the dataset. Samples were obtained from the ongoing ImmuneRACE study (first 160 participants) and from some 1,200 subjects provided by 6 global collaborators. A freely available public database, intended as a resource for researchers studying the immune response to SARS-CoV-2, is where the repertoires were released. Where available, HLA class I and class II types were taken from metadata supplied by the sample provider and were not determined by assay-based typing. Nearly every sample came with metadata listing a de-identified subject ID, COVID-19 status, age in years and sex. The paper's findings and limits, for the study overall: Clinical and demographic metadata were provided uncurated, with the amount varying by source and participant.

One collaborating source in Seattle enrolled patients while the patients were actively infected and followed the patients over time throughout the course of disease. Whole blood was collected in K2EDTA tubes by collaborating institutions according to the institutions' own protocols. For TCRbeta analysis, collaborators shipped samples in one of three forms: frozen whole blood, isolated PBMCs, or DNA extracted from either of those sample types. TCRbeta CDR3 regions were amplified from genomic DNA by means of the immunoSEQ Assay, a bias-controlled multiplex PCR. As for how the authors treated the data: Nucleated cell counts per sample were estimated from amplification of reference gene primers within the assay. To quantify the absolute abundance of each unique TCRbeta CDR3 rearrangement, sequence reads were collapsed and filtered. Productive Simpson clonality was computed per sample as the square root of Simpson's diversity index over productive rearrangements. TCRdb mirrors the immuneACCESS table, restricted to in-frame sequences. Some clones are absent from its copies; in checked studies, under half trace to an unresolved V gene, and the reason for the others is unknown. The DNA was the basis for D and trimming; V, J and clone size are from that table. The sample table holds 350,000 to 400,000 clones, of which 89% were seen once. The top ten clones comprise approximately 3% of the sample.

Comments on this clone: Its antigen is still unknown. Base qualities are not recorded, but no much larger clone differs from it by a single base.

Reading from cysteine to phenylalanine, the CDR3 counts 17 amino acids. The DNA shown is the 51-base CDR3, in frame from base 1. Trimming takes 1 base off V and 2 bases off J; junction bases not matched to a gene: 7. CDR1 and CDR2 are drawn from the germline V gene (reference sequence): LNHDA, SQIVND. The chain is made from TRBV19 and TRBJ2-1, and 8 junction bases match TRBD1. The TCR originated in a woman aged 25 to 45 with COVID-19, enrolled during active disease. The sequencing input was peripheral blood. The sequence in DNA is TGTGCCAGTAGTATAGTCCCAGGGGGCCAAGCCTACAATGAGCAGTTCTTC. This codes for CASSIVPGGQAYNEQFF.